This T cell receptor beta chain was obtained from a study of blood T cell repertoires in COVID-19. Across the study: COVID-19 samples collected from the United States, Italy and Spain covered acute and convalescent phases. Sample material is recorded as cDNA or gDNA derived from T cells, B-cell-depleted T cells, or PBMCs.

The protocol was immunoSEQ multiplex PCR, while the TCRdb copy is restricted to in-frame clones and leaves out a portion. Here the sample spans approximately 380,000 clones, roughly 90% being singletons. Germline CDR1 SGDLS, CDR2 YYNGEE. The J segment lost 3 bases and the V segment lost 3 bases, leaving 9 bases of the junction unmatched. This CDR3 region has 16 residues. Clinical histories supplied by participants themselves formed the basis of cohort assignment. The origin of this receptor is a middle-aged woman who had been exposed to COVID-19. This chain connects TRBV9 to TRBJ2-5, with 9 bases that match TRBD1. What was sequenced was PBMCs or T cells enriched from blood (not recorded which). This CDR3 is CASSGGSGQGEETQYF. The CDR3 nucleotides are TGTGCCAGCAGCGGGGGGTCGGGACAGGGAGAAGAGACCCAGTACTTC.